The sequence of this T cell receptor (beta chain) was determined in a study of cytomegalovirus exposure and HLA in healthy donors. Trimming took 3 bases from V and 2 from J, leaving 21 bases between them. The CDR3 is 18 amino acids. Germline CDR1 SEHNR, CDR2 FQNEAQ (reference sequence). PCR amplification relied on 60 Vbeta primers (plus 13 Jbeta primers). Repertoires were generated with immunoSEQ multiplex PCR, while TCRdb's copy carries only in-frame clones and drops some. The sample lists around 160,000 clones, about 83% occurring once. This clonotype was obtained from a man between 35 and 55 years old in good health and CMV-seropositive. The genes are TRBV7-9 and TRBJ2-3; D is possibly TRBD2 (6 bases). The sample consisted of PBMCs. CDR3 in amino acids: CASSFPSEGLTHTDTQYF. The CDR3 nucleotides read TGTGCCAGCAGCTTCCCTTCCGAGGGACTGACCCACACAGATACGCAGTATTTT.